The T cell receptor (beta chain) described here comes from a study of cytomegalovirus exposure and HLA in healthy donors. The PCR made use of 60 Vbeta and 13 Jbeta primers. Produced via immunoSEQ multiplex PCR; TCRdb's table is partial and in-frame only. The repertoire holds about 64,000 clones, around 77% seen once, with about 5.5% in the top ten. The CDR3 is 16 amino acids. Germline V gives CDR1 LNHNV, CDR2 YYDKDF (reference sequence). Trimming took 5 bases from V and 7 from J; bases not matched to a gene: 10. The sequencing input was PBMCs. The sequence derives from a male donor in good health and CMV-seropositive. V is TRBV15 and J is TRBJ2-1, with 11 bases aligning to TRBD1. This CDR3 reads CATSGTGTGGRNEQFF. CDR3 in DNA: TGTGCCACCAGCGGCACCGGGACAGGGGGTAGGAATGAGCAGTTCTTC.